These 15 T cell receptor beta chains were sequenced from one sample in a study of blood T cell repertoires in COVID-19. Method: immunoSEQ multiplex PCR; TCRdb's copy keeps in-frame clones and lacks some. This table has more than 300,000 clones, roughly nine tenths appearing once. The sample consisted of PBMCs or T cells enriched from blood (not recorded which). The receptors come from a woman under 40 who had recovered from COVID-19.

The CDR3 loop reads CASSSGGTPNTEAFF. The DNA for the CDR3 is TGTGCCAGCAGCTCCGGAGGCACGCCGAACACTGAAGCTTTCTTT. V and J are TRBV9 and TRBJ1-1, with D unresolved. Germline CDR1 SGDLS, CDR2 YYNGEE. The CDR3 runs 15 residues. The V gene lost 4 bases and the J gene lost 1 base, with 14 bases spanning the gap.

The rearrangement links TRBV28 to TRBJ1-5; D ambiguous. Trimming pared 1 base from V and 0 bases from J, leaving 10 bases between. CDR3 length equals 16 residues. CDR1 and CDR2 (germline): MDHEN, SYDVKM. The CDR3 protein is CASSLSAEVSNQPQHF. CDR3 in DNA: TGTGCCAGCAGTTTATCTGCGGAGGTTAGCAATCAGCCCCAGCATTTT.

The V and J genes are TRBV28 and TRBJ2-1; D is ambiguous. V lost 1 base and J 7 bases, leaving 17 bases between the germline ends. Germline CDR1 is MDHEN and CDR2 is SYDVKM. CDR3 size: 16 residues. Here the CDR3 reads CASSLLSQLRRNEQFF. The CDR3 bases are TGTGCCAGCAGTTTATTGTCCCAACTCCGTCGAAATGAGCAGTTCTTC.

This sequence joins TRBV3-1 (or the pseudogene TRBV3-2) and TRBJ1-5; perhaps TRBD1 as D (5 bases). Germline lookup yields CDR1 LGHDT and CDR2 YNNKEL (reference sequence). The CDR3 has 14 residues. Between the trimmed V and J ends, which lost 4 bases and 4 bases, there was a span of 11 bases. For the CDR3, the DNA is TGTGCCAGCAGCCCGACAGCTGTTAATCAGCCCCAGCATTTT. The encoded protein is CASSPTAVNQPQHF.

V is TRBV4-2 and J is TRBJ2-2; no clear D. V gave up 0 bases and J gave up 0 bases, with 14 bases separating them. The CDR3 loop spans 18 amino acids. Germline-derived CDR1 and CDR2 are LGHNA and YNFKEQ. In DNA form, the CDR3 reads TGTGCCAGCAGCCAAGAGGTGTCCGGGTCACCGAACACCGGGGAGCTGTTTTTT. Amino acid sequence: CASSQEVSGSPNTGELFF.

This clone was picked up a small number of times. CDR3 DNA sequence: TGTGCCAGCAGCCACGGACAGGGGATAGCCAAAAACATTCAGTACTTC. It is translated as CASSHGQGIAKNIQYF. The rearrangement links TRBV11-2 to TRBJ2-4, with TRBD1 matching over 9 bases. V shed 5 bases, J shed 0 bases, and the junction held 5 bases outside the gene matches. The CDR3 consists of 16 residues. CDR1 and CDR2 from the germline V gene are SGHAT and FQNNGV.

The genes are TRBV5-1 and TRBJ2-2; 8 nucleotides align to TRBD1. This CDR3 has 15 residues. CDR1 is SGHRS, CDR2 YFSETQ, per germline. The V and J ends lost 6 bases and 1 base, in that order; junction bases with no gene match: 5. CDR3 sequence: CASTQDRGNTGELFF. The DNA of the CDR3 is TGCGCCAGCACCCAAGACAGGGGGAACACCGGGGAGCTGTTTTTT.

V usage is TRBV20-1 and J usage is TRBJ2-1; a weak D match, TRBD2 (6 bases). Between the trimmed V and J ends, which lost 5 bases and 8 bases, there was a span of 10 bases. This CDR3 has 11 amino acids. Per germline, CDR1 DFQATT and CDR2 SNEGSKA (reference sequence). This chain's CDR3 is CSAFGTYEQFF. The CDR3 nucleotides read TGCAGTGCTTTCGGGACTTATGAGCAGTTCTTC.

The chain recombines TRBV11-3 with TRBJ2-5; 12 nucleotides match TRBD2. The V and J ends lost 5 bases and 2 bases, in that order; junction bases with no gene match: 6. Germline-derived CDR1 and CDR2 are SGHNT and YENEEA. This CDR3 has 16 amino acids. In DNA, the CDR3 is TGTGCCAGCAGCACCCGACTAGCGGGGGCTCAAGAGACCCAGTACTTC. This gives the protein CASSTRLAGAQETQYF.

V gene TRBV6-5 combines with J gene TRBJ1-3, with D perhaps matching TRBD1 (6 bases). This CDR3 comprises 14 residues. In germline, CDR1 is MNHEY, CDR2 SVGAGI. Trimming removed 6 bases from V and 0 bases from J, with 9 bases in between. The CDR3 reads CASRRTDSGNTIYF. CDR3 nucleotide sequence: TGTGCCAGCAGGCGGACAGACTCTGGAAACACCATATATTTT.

Notes on this clone: At one of its ends the junction is not consistent with the germline gene, which may arise from a read error. The V and J genes are TRBV7-7 and TRBJ2-1; 12 bases align to TRBD2. The CDR3 loop spans 15 amino acids. The germline V gene has CDR1 SSHAT and CDR2 FNYEAQ (reference sequence). CDR3 coding DNA: TGTGCTAGCAGCTTACTAGCGGGAGGAGGCAATGAGCAGTTCTTC. It codes for CASSLLAGGGNEQFF.

This clone has only one observation. The chain couples TRBV28 to TRBJ2-7, with TRBD2 identical over 7 bases. Germline loops: CDR1 MDHEN, CDR2 SYDVKM. J lost 1 base, V lost 6 bases, and 6 bases had no gene match. The CDR3 has 14 amino acids. The CDR3 loop reads CASSPTSESYEQYF. The CDR3 coding sequence is TGTGCCAGCAGCCCCACTAGCGAATCCTACGAGCAGTACTTC.

The chain employs TRBV7-2 and TRBJ1-6; the D is unclear. The ends were cut back, 5 bases at V and 10 bases at J, with 15 bases in the middle. This CDR3 has 14 amino acids. Germline V lookup: CDR1 SGHTA, CDR2 FQGNSA. CDR3 loop: CASSRRAGDSPLHF. CDR3 DNA: TGTGCCAGCAGCCGGAGGGCAGGTGACTCACCCCTCCACTTT.

The J gene is TRBJ1-4, the V gene TRBV6-5; 7 bases fit TRBD1. The CDR3 is made up of 14 amino acids. Unmatched junction bases numbered 9, after V lost 7 bases and J lost 7 bases. Germline CDR1 is MNHEY and CDR2 is SVGAGI. The chain's CDR3 is CASTHRGKSEKLFF. CDR3 nucleotide sequence: TGTGCCAGCACCCACAGGGGAAAATCTGAAAAACTGTTTTTT.

This chain joins TRBV5-4 and TRBJ2-1; 9 bases are a match to TRBD2. Per germline, CDR1 SGHNT and CDR2 YYREEE (reference sequence). V was clipped by 3 bases and J by 6 bases; unmatched bases: 7. The CDR3 extends over 15 amino acids. The CDR3 spells CASSSSSGIGNEQFF. Written as DNA, the CDR3 is TGTGCCAGCAGCTCCTCTAGCGGGATTGGCAATGAGCAGTTCTTC.